This T cell receptor beta chain was recorded in a study of breast tumors, draining lymph nodes, adjacent tissues. Study-level results: Tumor TCR diversity was below lymph nodes but above nontumor tissue.

This clonotype has a count of ten or more. The antigen is undetermined. TCRdb processed the multiplex PCR reads anew with MiXCR; each CDR3 protein has one entry. This repertoire shows approximately 210,000 distinct CDR3 sequences, around 35% found once; its top ten account for approximately 3.7%. The germline CDR1 and CDR2 sequences are GTSNPN and SVGIG (reference sequence). This CDR3 has 10 residues. The V end was cut by 7 bases, the J end by 3 bases, with 4 bases between. Breast cancer patients provided tissue from their axillary draining lymph nodes. The rearrangement uses TRBV30 and TRBJ1-3; D unresolved. The receptor was isolated from a female donor with breast cancer. Some clones in this sample may be carry-over from other donors' samples. Sequenced material: axillary lymph node tissue. The CDR3: CAFLGNTIYF. CDR3 sequence (DNA): TGTGCCTTCCTTGGAAACACCATATATTTT.